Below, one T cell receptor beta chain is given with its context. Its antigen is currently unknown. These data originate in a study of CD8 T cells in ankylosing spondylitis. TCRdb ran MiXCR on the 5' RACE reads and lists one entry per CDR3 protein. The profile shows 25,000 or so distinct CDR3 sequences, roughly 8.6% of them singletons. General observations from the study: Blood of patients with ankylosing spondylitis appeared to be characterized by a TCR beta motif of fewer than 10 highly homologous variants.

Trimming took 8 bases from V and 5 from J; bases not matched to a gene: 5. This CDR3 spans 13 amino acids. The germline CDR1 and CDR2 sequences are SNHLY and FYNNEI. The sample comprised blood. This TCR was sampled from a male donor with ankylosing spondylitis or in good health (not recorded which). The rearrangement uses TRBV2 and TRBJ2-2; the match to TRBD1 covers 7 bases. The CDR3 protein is CASCNRGTGELFF. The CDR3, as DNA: TGTGCCAGCTGCAACAGGGGAACCGGGGAGCTGTTTTTT. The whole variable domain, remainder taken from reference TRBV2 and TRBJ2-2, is EPEVTQTPSHQVTQMGQEVILRCVPISNHLYFYWYRQILGQKVEFLVSFYNNEISEKSEIFDDQFSVERPDGSNFTLKIRSTKLEDSAMYFCASCNRGTGELFFGEGSRLTVL.